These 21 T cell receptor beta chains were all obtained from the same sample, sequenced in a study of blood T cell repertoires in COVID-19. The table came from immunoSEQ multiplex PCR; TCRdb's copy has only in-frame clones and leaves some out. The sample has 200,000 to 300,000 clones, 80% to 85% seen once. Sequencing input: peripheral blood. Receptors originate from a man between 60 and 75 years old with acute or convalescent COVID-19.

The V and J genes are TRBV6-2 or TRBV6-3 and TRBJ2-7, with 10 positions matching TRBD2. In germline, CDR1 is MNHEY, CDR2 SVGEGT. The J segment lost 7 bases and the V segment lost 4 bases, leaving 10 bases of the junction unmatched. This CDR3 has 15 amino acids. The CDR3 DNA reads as TGTGCCAGCAGTTCCCCAGCGGGAGGGCTAGGAGAGCAGTACTTC. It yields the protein CASSSPAGGLGEQYF.

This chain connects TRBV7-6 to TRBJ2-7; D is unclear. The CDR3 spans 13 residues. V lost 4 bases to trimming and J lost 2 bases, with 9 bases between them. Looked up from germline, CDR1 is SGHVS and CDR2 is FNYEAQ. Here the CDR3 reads CASSSWRTYEQYF. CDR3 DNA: TGTGCCAGCAGCTCTTGGAGAACCTACGAGCAGTACTTC.

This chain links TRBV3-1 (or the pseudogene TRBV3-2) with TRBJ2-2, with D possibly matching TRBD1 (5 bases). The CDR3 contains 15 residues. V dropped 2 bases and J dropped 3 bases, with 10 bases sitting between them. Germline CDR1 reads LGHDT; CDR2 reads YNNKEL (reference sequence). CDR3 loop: CASSQQGRDTGELFF. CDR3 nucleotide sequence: TGTGCCAGCAGCCAACAGGGTCGGGACACCGGGGAGCTGTTTTTT.

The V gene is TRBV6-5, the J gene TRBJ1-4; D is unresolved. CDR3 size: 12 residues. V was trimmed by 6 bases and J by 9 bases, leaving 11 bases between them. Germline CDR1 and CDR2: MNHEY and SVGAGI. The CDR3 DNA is TGTGCCAGCAGATCCCCCGTAAAAAAACTGTTTTTT. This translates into CASRSPVKKLFF.

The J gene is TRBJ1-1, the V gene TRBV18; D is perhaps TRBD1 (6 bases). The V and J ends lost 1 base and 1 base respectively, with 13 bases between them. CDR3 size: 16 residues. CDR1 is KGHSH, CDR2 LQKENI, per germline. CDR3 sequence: CASSPRDTPKNTEAFF. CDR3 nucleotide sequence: TGTGCCAGCTCACCACGGGACACACCTAAGAACACTGAAGCTTTCTTT.

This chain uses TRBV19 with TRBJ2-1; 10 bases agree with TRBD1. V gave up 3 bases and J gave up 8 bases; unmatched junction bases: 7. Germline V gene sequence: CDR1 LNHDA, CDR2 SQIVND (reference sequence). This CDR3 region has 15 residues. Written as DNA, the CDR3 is TGTGCCAGTAGTATTCCGGGACAGGGGTCCCATGAGCAGTTCTTC. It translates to CASSIPGQGSHEQFF. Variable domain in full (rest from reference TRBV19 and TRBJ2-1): DGGITQSPKYLFRKEGQNVTLSCEQNLNHDAMYWYRQDPGQGLRLIYYSQIVNDFQKGDIAEGYSVSREKKESFPLTVTSAQKNPTAFYLCASSIPGQGSHEQFFGPGTRLTVL.

The CDR3 nucleotides read TGTGCCAGCAGCTCGGACAGGGTAGAGACCCAGTACTTC. It codes for CASSSDRVETQYF. The chain couples TRBV11-2 to TRBJ2-5; 8 bases map to TRBD1. V was clipped by 4 bases and J by 4 bases; unmatched bases: 2. CDR3 length: 13 amino acids. Looked up from germline, CDR1 is SGHAT and CDR2 is FQNNGV.

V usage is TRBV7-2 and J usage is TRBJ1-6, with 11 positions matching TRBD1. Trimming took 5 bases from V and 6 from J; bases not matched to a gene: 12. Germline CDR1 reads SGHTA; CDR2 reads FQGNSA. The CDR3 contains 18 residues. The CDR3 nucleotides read TGTGCCAGCAGCCTGCGGGACAGGGGGATTTTTATTAATTCACCCCTCCACTTT. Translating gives CASSLRDRGIFINSPLHF.

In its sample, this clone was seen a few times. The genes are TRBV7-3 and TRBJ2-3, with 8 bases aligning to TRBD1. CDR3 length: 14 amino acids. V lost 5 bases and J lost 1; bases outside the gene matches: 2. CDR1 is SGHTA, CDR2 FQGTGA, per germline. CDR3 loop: CASSPGQGTDTQYF. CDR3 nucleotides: TGTGCCAGCAGCCCGGGACAGGGCACAGATACGCAGTATTTT.

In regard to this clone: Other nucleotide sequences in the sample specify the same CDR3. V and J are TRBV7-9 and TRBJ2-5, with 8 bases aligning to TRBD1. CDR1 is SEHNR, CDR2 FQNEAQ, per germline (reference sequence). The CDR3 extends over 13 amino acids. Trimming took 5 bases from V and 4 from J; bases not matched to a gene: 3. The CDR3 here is CASSSRGPETQYF. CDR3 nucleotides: TGTGCCAGCAGCAGCAGGGGGCCAGAGACCCAGTACTTC.

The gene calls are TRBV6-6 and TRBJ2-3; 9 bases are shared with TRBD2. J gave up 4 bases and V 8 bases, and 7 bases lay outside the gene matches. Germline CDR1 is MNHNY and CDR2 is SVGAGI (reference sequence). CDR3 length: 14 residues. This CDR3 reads CASRPAGGADTQYF. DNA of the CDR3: TGTGCCAGCCGTCCAGCGGGGGGTGCAGATACGCAGTATTTT.

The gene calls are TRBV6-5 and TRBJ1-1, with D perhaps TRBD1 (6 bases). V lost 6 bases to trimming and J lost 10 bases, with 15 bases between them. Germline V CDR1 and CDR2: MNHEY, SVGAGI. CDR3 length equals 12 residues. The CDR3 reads CASRDSPGRAFF. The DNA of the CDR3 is TGTGCCAGCAGGGACAGCCCTGGGCGAGCTTTCTTT.

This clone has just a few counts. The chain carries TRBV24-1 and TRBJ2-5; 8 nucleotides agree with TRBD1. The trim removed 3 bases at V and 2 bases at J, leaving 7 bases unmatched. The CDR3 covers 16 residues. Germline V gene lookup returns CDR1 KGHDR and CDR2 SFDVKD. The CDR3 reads CATSDSQGADQETQYF. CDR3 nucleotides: TGTGCCACCAGTGATAGTCAGGGGGCCGATCAAGAGACCCAGTACTTC.

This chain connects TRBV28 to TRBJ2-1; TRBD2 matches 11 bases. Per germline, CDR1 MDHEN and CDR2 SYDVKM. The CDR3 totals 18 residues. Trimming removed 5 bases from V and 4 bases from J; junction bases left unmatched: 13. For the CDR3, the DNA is TGTGCCAGCAGTCTTGGGGGGGGGACTAGCGGAATGTACAATGAGCAGTTCTTC. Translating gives CASSLGGGTSGMYNEQFF.

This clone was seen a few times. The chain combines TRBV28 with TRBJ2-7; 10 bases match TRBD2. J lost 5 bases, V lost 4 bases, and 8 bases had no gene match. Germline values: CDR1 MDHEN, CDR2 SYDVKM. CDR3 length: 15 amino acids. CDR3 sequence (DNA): TGTGCCAGCAGTTCGACAGGGACTAGCGACCACGAGCAGTACTTC. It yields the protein CASSSTGTSDHEQYF.

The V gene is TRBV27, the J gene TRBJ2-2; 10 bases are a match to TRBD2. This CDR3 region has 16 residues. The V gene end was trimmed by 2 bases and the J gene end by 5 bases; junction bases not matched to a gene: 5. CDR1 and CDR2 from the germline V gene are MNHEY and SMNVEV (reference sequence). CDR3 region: CASSLRAGGKTGELFF. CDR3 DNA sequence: TGTGCCAGCAGTTTACGAGCGGGAGGGAAAACCGGGGAGCTGTTTTTT.

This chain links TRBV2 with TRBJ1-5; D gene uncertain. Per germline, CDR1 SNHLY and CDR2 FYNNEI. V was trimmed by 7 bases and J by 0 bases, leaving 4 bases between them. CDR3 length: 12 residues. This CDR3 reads CASTSSNQPQHF. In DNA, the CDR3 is TGTGCCAGCACATCTAGCAATCAGCCCCAGCATTTT.

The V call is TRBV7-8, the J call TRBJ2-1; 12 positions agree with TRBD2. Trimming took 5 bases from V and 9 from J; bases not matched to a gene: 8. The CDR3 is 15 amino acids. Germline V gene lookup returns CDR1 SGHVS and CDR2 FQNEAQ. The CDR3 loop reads CASSIWTSGTSEQFF. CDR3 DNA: TGTGCCAGCAGCATATGGACTAGCGGGACGAGTGAGCAGTTCTTC.

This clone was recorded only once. CDR3 loop: CASSLRSTYEQYF. The CDR3 DNA is TGTGCCAGCAGCCTACGTTCGACATACGAGCAGTACTTC. The chain uses TRBV3-1 (or the pseudogene TRBV3-2) and TRBJ2-7; no definite D call. V dropped 4 bases and J dropped 4 bases, with 11 bases sitting between them. The CDR3 extends over 13 amino acids. Germline V gene sequence: CDR1 LGHDT, CDR2 YNNKEL (reference sequence).

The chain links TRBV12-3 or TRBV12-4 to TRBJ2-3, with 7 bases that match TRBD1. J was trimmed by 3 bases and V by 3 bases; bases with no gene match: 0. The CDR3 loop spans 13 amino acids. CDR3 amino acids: CASSLDRTDTQYF. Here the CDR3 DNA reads TGTGCCAGCAGTTTGGACAGGACAGATACGCAGTATTTT.

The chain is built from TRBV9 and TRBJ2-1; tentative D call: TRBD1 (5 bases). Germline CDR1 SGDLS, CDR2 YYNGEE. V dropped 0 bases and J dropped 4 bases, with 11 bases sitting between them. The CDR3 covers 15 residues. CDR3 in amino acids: CASSVAAGRYNEQFF. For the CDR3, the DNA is TGTGCCAGCAGCGTAGCGGCAGGGCGTTACAATGAGCAGTTCTTC.